These 19 T cell receptor beta chains came from one sample sequenced in a study of shared clonotypes between healthy human individuals. The data were produced by immunoSEQ multiplex PCR, yet TCRdb's version contains in-frame clones alone and is incomplete. Of approximately 1.5 million clones listed, around 98.5% are singletons. Sample: naive CD4+ T cells sorted from blood. Sample subset: CD45RA+ positively selected. Receptors were obtained from a man aged 25 to 40 in good health.

The chain combines TRBV6-5 with TRBJ2-5; a weak D match, TRBD1 (6 bases). Between the trimmed V and J ends, which lost 2 bases and 5 bases, there was a span of 15 bases. The CDR3 has 15 amino acids. CDR1 is MNHEY, CDR2 SVGAGI, per germline. In nucleotides, the CDR3 is TGTGCCAGCAGTTACAGCCAGGGGAGTGTCGAGACCCAGTACTTC. It is translated as CASSYSQGSVETQYF.

With respect to this clone: This CDR3 is also generated by other DNA sequences in the sample. This rearrangement joins TRBV5-1 to TRBJ2-1; D is ambiguous. Trimming left V 0 bases short and J 1 base short, with 5 bases between. The CDR3 extends over 14 amino acids. CDR1 and CDR2 (germline): SGHRS, YFSETQ. CDR3 nucleotide sequence: TGCGCCAGCAGCTTGGTGGGATCCTACAATGAGCAGTTCTTC. This codes for CASSLVGSYNEQFF. Combining the CDR3 with reference TRBV5-1 and TRBJ2-1 gives the whole variable domain KAGVTQTPRYLIKTRGQQVTLSCSPISGHRSVSWYQQTPGQGLQFLFEYFSETQRNKGNFPGRFSGRQFSNSRSEMNVSTLELGDSALYLCASSLVGSYNEQFFGPGTRLTVL.

The J gene is TRBJ2-3, the V gene TRBV7-2; possible D gene TRBD2, 6 bases. V gave up 11 bases and J gave up 6 bases, with 24 bases separating them. CDR1 and CDR2 from the germline V gene are SGHTA and FQGNSA. The CDR3 is 15 residues long. The CDR3 region is CAGYGPHLGRDTQYF. The CDR3 DNA reads TGTGCCGGCTATGGGCCCCACCTGGGGAGGGATACGCAGTATTTT. The variable domain in full, with the rest retrieved from reference TRBV7-2 and TRBJ2-3, is GAGVSQSPSNKVTEKGKDVELRCDPISGHTALYWYRQSLGQGLEFLIYFQGNSAPDKSGLPSDRFSAERTGGSVSTLTIQRTQQEDSAVYLCAGYGPHLGRDTQYFGPGTRLTVL.

The genes are TRBV10-3 and TRBJ2-7, with TRBD1 identical over 10 bases. V lost 4 bases to trimming and J lost 3 bases; unmatched junction nucleotides: 9. CDR3 length: 16 amino acids. The germline V gene has CDR1 ENHRY and CDR2 SYGVKD. The CDR3 DNA reads TGTGCCATCAGTGCGGGGGACAGGGGTAGTATCTACGAGCAGTACTTC. Encoded protein: CAISAGDRGSIYEQYF.

The chain employs TRBV20-1 and TRBJ2-2; tentatively, D is TRBD1 (5 bases). The germline V gene encodes CDR1 DFQATT and CDR2 SNEGSKA (reference sequence). V was shortened by 7 bases and J by 5 bases, with 8 bases between the two germline ends. CDR3 size: 11 residues. CDR3 DNA: TGCAGTGGGACAAGTACCGGGGAGCTGTTTTTT. This encodes CSGTSTGELFF.

This chain links TRBV2 with TRBJ1-4; 9 nucleotides align to TRBD1. The V and J ends lost 5 bases and 1 base, in that order; junction bases with no gene match: 5. The V gene's germline CDR1 is SNHLY and CDR2 FYNNEI. The CDR3 is 16 residues long. This CDR3 is CASSRDRVVTNEKLFF. The CDR3 region has the DNA TGTGCCAGCAGTCGGGACAGGGTCGTAACTAATGAAAAACTGTTTTTT. The full variable domain, rest sourced from reference TRBV2 and TRBJ1-4, is EPEVTQTPSHQVTQMGQEVILRCVPISNHLYFYWYRQILGQKVEFLVSFYNNEISEKSEIFDDQFSVERPDGSNFTLKIRSTKLEDSAMYFCASSRDRVVTNEKLFFGSGTQLSVL.

The chain uses TRBV18 and TRBJ2-7; maybe TRBD2 (5 bases). The CDR3 consists of 13 residues. Germline values: CDR1 KGHSH, CDR2 LQKENI. Trimming shortened V by 4 bases and J by 3 bases, and 10 bases separated the two germline ends. CDR3 bases: TGTGCCAGCTCACTTCAGCGGAACTACGAGCAGTACTTC. This translates into CASSLQRNYEQYF.

The chain carries TRBV28 and TRBJ2-1; D is perhaps TRBD2 (6 bases). Germline V gives CDR1 MDHEN, CDR2 SYDVKM. CDR3 length: 16 amino acids. Trimming pared 5 bases from V and 4 bases from J, leaving 18 bases between. Written as DNA, the CDR3 is TGTGCCAGCAGTCCGGGGTACGCGGGGCCTTACAATGAGCAGTTCTTC. The encoded protein is CASSPGYAGPYNEQFF.

The J gene is TRBJ2-5, the V gene TRBV11-2; a possible D gene is TRBD2 (6 bases). Trimming cost V 5 bases and J 4 bases, with 14 bases left between them. Looked up from germline, CDR1 is SGHAT and CDR2 is FQNNGV. This CDR3 has 14 amino acids. The DNA for the CDR3 is TGTGCCAGCAGCCGGATCCGCGGGATAGAGACCCAGTACTTC. It yields the protein CASSRIRGIETQYF. Variable domain in full (rest from reference TRBV11-2 and TRBJ2-5): EAGVAQSPRYKIIEKRQSVAFWCNPISGHATLYWYQQILGQGPKLLIQFQNNGVVDDSQLPKDRFSAERLKGVDSTLKIQPAKLEDSAVYLCASSRIRGIETQYFGPGTRLLVL.

The CDR3: CASTVGGRDEQYF. In nucleotides, the CDR3 is TGCGCCAGCACGGTGGGAGGAAGAGACGAGCAGTACTTC. The chain combines TRBV5-1 with TRBJ2-7, with a weak D call TRBD2 (6 bases). There are 13 residues in the CDR3. Germline CDR1 is SGHRS and CDR2 is YFSETQ. The V and J ends lost 6 bases and 5 bases respectively, with 15 bases between them.

The V and J genes are TRBV10-3 and TRBJ2-1; possible D gene TRBD1, 6 bases. V lost 10 bases to trimming and J lost 2 bases, with 18 bases between them. The germline CDR1 and CDR2 sequences are ENHRY and SYGVKD. The length of the CDR3 is 15 residues. CDR3 nucleotides: TGTGCCACCGCTCCCGGGACAACCCCCTACAATGAGCAGTTCTTC. Translated: CATAPGTTPYNEQFF.

This clone has just one count. The chain employs TRBV5-1 and TRBJ2-3; 13 nucleotides align to TRBD2. CDR1 is SGHRS, CDR2 YFSETQ, per germline. This CDR3 has 17 amino acids. Germline trimming cut 2 bases from V and 2 bases from J; bases unmatched to any gene: 5. The chain's CDR3 is CASSFSGLAGYTDTQYF. Written as DNA, the CDR3 is TGCGCCAGCAGCTTCTCGGGACTAGCGGGATACACAGATACGCAGTATTTT.

The genes are TRBV5-1 and TRBJ2-2, with D unresolved. This CDR3 contains 17 residues. The V end lost 0 bases, the J end lost 2 bases, and 14 bases lay between the germline ends. Looked up from germline, CDR1 is SGHRS and CDR2 is YFSETQ. In DNA, the CDR3 is TGCGCCAGCAGCTTGGTCTCCGTTAGACTTAACACCGGGGAGCTGTTTTTT. This translates into CASSLVSVRLNTGELFF.

This chain links TRBV28 with TRBJ1-1; tentative D call: TRBD1 (6 bases). The germline V gene has CDR1 MDHEN and CDR2 SYDVKM. CDR3 size: 15 residues. V lost 8 bases and J 1 base, leaving 17 bases between the germline ends. CDR3 region: CASSLGGVANTEAFF. The CDR3 region has the DNA TGTGCCAGCTCCTTAGGGGGGGTGGCGAACACTGAAGCTTTCTTT.

The CDR3 sequence: CASSGTGGREQYF. In nucleotides, the CDR3 is TGTGCCAGCAGCGGGACAGGGGGTCGCGAGCAGTACTTC. The V and J genes are TRBV6-5 and TRBJ2-7; TRBD1 matches 11 bases. Germline assignment: CDR1 MNHEY and CDR2 SVGAGI. V shed 6 bases, J shed 6 bases, and the junction held 4 bases outside the gene matches. The CDR3 loop spans 13 amino acids.

The chain combines TRBV4-3 with TRBJ1-1; tentative D call: TRBD1 (5 bases). The length of the CDR3 is 18 residues. The V gene lost 2 bases and the J gene lost 4 bases, with 23 bases spanning the gap. Germline V CDR1 and CDR2: LGHNA, YSLEER. This chain's CDR3 is CASSQMGGQGLWSTEAFF. In DNA form, the CDR3 reads TGCGCCAGCAGCCAAATGGGAGGGCAGGGTTTATGGAGCACTGAAGCTTTCTTT.

V usage is TRBV7-2 and J usage is TRBJ2-7; possibly TRBD1 for D (5 bases). The CDR3 is 15 residues long. Germline-derived CDR1 and CDR2 are SGHTA and FQGNSA. Trimming took 5 bases from V and 3 from J, leaving 17 bases between them. This chain's CDR3 is CASSISTGISYEQYF. CDR3 sequence (DNA): TGTGCCAGCAGCATTAGTACAGGTATTAGCTACGAGCAGTACTTC.

The sample holds one count of this clone. The genes are TRBV9 and TRBJ2-7, with 11 positions matching TRBD2. The V and J ends lost 3 bases and 6 bases, in that order; junction bases with no gene match: 8. CDR1 is SGDLS, CDR2 YYNGEE, per germline. This CDR3 contains 15 residues. As DNA, the CDR3 is TGTGCCAGCAGCGCGACTACTAGCGGGAGCCCCGAGCAGTACTTC. The encoded protein is CASSATTSGSPEQYF.

V and J are TRBV7-2 and TRBJ2-7; TRBD1 aligns across 10 bases. Germline CDR1 and CDR2: SGHTA and FQGNSA. This CDR3 contains 14 residues. After removal of 5 bases from V and 4 bases from J, the junction contained 5 bases not matched to a gene. The CDR3 DNA is TGTGCCAGCAGCACGACAGGGGGCAAGTACGAGCAGTACTTC. Translated: CASSTTGGKYEQYF.